These 16 T cell receptor beta chains came from one sample sequenced in a study of cytomegalovirus exposure and HLA in healthy donors (dated by TCRdb to 2016 to 2017). The protocol used for the library was the immunoSEQ multiplex PCR assay. The multiplex PCR relied on a mix of 60 forward primers for TCR Vbeta segments and 13 reverse primers for TCR Jbeta segments. TCRdb limited this immuneACCESS table to in-frame rearrangements with V and J called. A share of clones is missing; checked studies link under half to unresolved V genes, and the rest is unexplained. The sample table gives over 65,000 clones. Of the sample, about 5% is held by the ten largest clones. The sample taken for sequencing was PBMCs. The source of these receptors is a man younger than 45 in good health and CMV-seronegative.

The chain has TRBV27 and TRBJ2-6; TRBD1 agrees at 7 bases. The V segment lost 5 bases and the J segment 4 bases; nucleotides outside the gene matches: 20. The germline CDR1 and CDR2 sequences are MNHEY and SMNVEV (reference sequence). The CDR3 consists of 20 residues. Here the CDR3 reads CASSGLDRTGLPGGANVLTF. In DNA form, the CDR3 reads TGTGCCAGCAGTGGGCTGGACAGGACAGGACTCCCAGGGGGGGCCAACGTCCTGACTTTC.

The chain joins TRBV7-7 to TRBJ2-5; D might be TRBD1 (5 bases). Germline V gene data show CDR1 as SSHAT and CDR2 as FNYEAQ (reference sequence). Trimming pared 3 bases from V and 2 bases from J, leaving 7 bases between. This CDR3 is built from 13 residues. The CDR3 DNA sequence: TGTGCCAGCAGCTTGCCAGGGCAAGAGACCCAGTACTTC. Protein sequence: CASSLPGQETQYF. Filled out from reference TRBV7-7 and TRBJ2-5, the complete variable domain reads GAGVSQSPRYKVTKRGQDVTLRCDPISSHATLYWYQQALGQGPEFLTYFNYEAQPDKSGLPSDRFSAERPEGSISTLTIQRTEQRDSAMYRCASSLPGQETQYFGPGTRLLVL.

Points on this clone: Other DNA variants within this sample encode the same CDR3. The V gene is TRBV28, the J gene TRBJ2-7, with 7 bases fitting TRBD1. V was clipped by 3 bases and J by 0 bases; unmatched bases: 2. The CDR3 loop spans 14 amino acids. Looked up from germline, CDR1 is MDHEN and CDR2 is SYDVKM. The CDR3 protein is CASSLAGGSYEQYF. As DNA, the CDR3 is TGTGCCAGCAGTTTGGCAGGGGGCTCCTACGAGCAGTACTTC.

V gene TRBV5-1 combines with J gene TRBJ2-3, with 9 positions matching TRBD2. The CDR3 contains 15 residues. Germline V gene lookup returns CDR1 SGHRS and CDR2 YFSETQ. J was trimmed by 0 bases and V by 2 bases; bases with no gene match: 1. Written as DNA, the CDR3 is TGCGCCAGCAGCTTCCTAGCGGGGAGCACAGATACGCAGTATTTT. It codes for CASSFLAGSTDTQYF.

The chain has TRBV7-3 and TRBJ2-5, with D possibly being TRBD1 (5 bases). The CDR3 contains 14 residues. Germline assignment: CDR1 SGHTA and CDR2 FQGTGA. The V and J ends lost 4 bases and 4 bases respectively, with 13 bases between them. CDR3 in DNA: TGTGCCAGCAGCTCGCAGGGTTCGGCAGAGACCCAGTACTTC. Protein: CASSSQGSAETQYF.

This rearrangement joins TRBV7-3 to TRBJ1-2, with 10 nucleotides matching TRBD1. V shed 6 bases and J 8 bases; nucleotides not matched to a gene: 15. CDR1 is SGHTA and CDR2 is FQGTGA in the germline V gene. CDR3 length equals 16 residues. In nucleotides, the CDR3 is TGTGCCAGCAGTTCCGGGACAGGGGATTGGGCTGGGGGCTACACCTTC. Encoded protein: CASSSGTGDWAGGYTF. The full variable domain, in which reference TRBV7-3 and TRBJ1-2 provide the parts outside the CDR3, is GAGVSQTPSNKVTEKGKYVELRCDPISGHTALYWYRQSLGQGPEFLIYFQGTGAADDSGLPNDRFFAVRPEGSVSTLKIQRTERGDSAVYLCASSSGTGDWAGGYTFGSGTRLTVV.

The chain employs TRBV28 and TRBJ2-1, with D possibly matching TRBD1 (8 bases). Germline values: CDR1 MDHEN, CDR2 SYDVKM. This CDR3 has 16 residues. V lost 5 bases, J lost 0 bases, and 14 bases lay in between. Written as DNA, the CDR3 is TGTGCCAGCAGTCCAGGGGGCGGGAGCTCCTACAATGAGCAGTTCTTC. Its translation: CASSPGGGSSYNEQFF.

The V gene is TRBV5-1, the J gene TRBJ2-7; 9 positions agree with TRBD1. The V and J ends lost 4 bases and 1 base, in that order; junction bases with no gene match: 9. The CDR3 is made up of 16 amino acids. The V gene's germline CDR1 is SGHRS and CDR2 YFSETQ. The chain's CDR3 is CASSPGGTGRSYEQYF. The DNA for the CDR3 is TGCGCCAGCAGCCCTGGCGGGACAGGGAGGTCCTACGAGCAGTACTTC.

V and J are TRBV13 and TRBJ1-2, with unresolved D. Germline V lookup: CDR1 PRHDT, CDR2 FYEKMQ (reference sequence). The V and J ends lost 2 bases and 4 bases respectively, with 14 bases between them. CDR3 size: 15 residues. CDR3 nucleotides: TGTGCCAGCAGCTTATTCGCCCTACCTCCCTATGGCTACACCTTC. Its translation is CASSLFALPPYGYTF.

The chain combines TRBV9 with TRBJ2-1, with 7 nucleotides matching TRBD2. The length of the CDR3 is 15 residues. J lost 4 bases, V lost 3 bases, and 7 bases had no gene match. CDR1 SGDLS and CDR2 YYNGEE come from the germline V gene. The chain's CDR3 is CASSAGRGTYNEQFF. CDR3 nucleotide sequence: TGTGCCAGCAGCGCAGGGAGGGGAACTTACAATGAGCAGTTCTTC.

CDR3 nucleotides: TGCGCCAGCAGCCAAGTCCCGGGAACAAACACTGAAGCTTTCTTT. It yields the protein CASSQVPGTNTEAFF. The chain employs TRBV4-1 and TRBJ1-1; no clear D gene. This CDR3 has 15 residues. V lost 1 base and J lost 2, with 11 bases in between. Germline loops: CDR1 MGHRA, CDR2 YSYEKL.

This rearrangement joins TRBV4-1 to TRBJ1-4; D is uncertain. Trimming shortened V by 4 bases and J by 4 bases, and 10 bases separated the two germline ends. Germline lookup yields CDR1 MGHRA and CDR2 YSYEKL. The CDR3 is made up of 14 amino acids. DNA of the CDR3: TGCGCCAGCAGCCCCCGCAGGATTAATGAAAAACTGTTTTTT. It specifies CASSPRRINEKLFF.

The chain has TRBV25-1 and TRBJ1-3; a possible D gene is TRBD1 (5 bases). V gave up 4 bases and J gave up 1 base, with 17 bases separating them. The CDR3 runs to 17 residues. Germline CDR1 is MGHDK and CDR2 is SYGVNS. CDR3 amino acids: CASSAPSSGRSGNTIYF. CDR3 sequence (DNA): TGTGCCAGCAGTGCCCCATCGTCAGGGCGATCTGGAAACACCATATATTTT.

The V call is TRBV7-9, the J call TRBJ2-1; 8 bases are shared with TRBD1. CDR3 length: 14 residues. The V gene end was trimmed by 4 bases and the J gene end by 5 bases; junction bases not matched to a gene: 4. From germline, CDR1 is SEHNR and CDR2 FQNEAQ (reference sequence). CDR3 protein: CASSSPTGDNEQFF. The CDR3 coding sequence is TGTGCCAGCAGCTCACCGACAGGGGACAATGAGCAGTTCTTC.

The CDR3 sequence: CASSVASGSTGELFF. Here the CDR3 DNA reads TGTGCCAGCAGCGTAGCTAGCGGGAGTACCGGGGAGCTGTTTTTT. The V gene is TRBV9, the J gene TRBJ2-2, with 10 bases aligning to TRBD2. The trim removed 0 bases at V and 5 bases at J, leaving 1 base unmatched. The CDR3 contains 15 residues. Germline CDR1 SGDLS, CDR2 YYNGEE. Supplemented by reference TRBV9 and TRBJ2-2, the full variable domain reads DSGVTQTPKHLITATGQRVTLRCSPRSGDLSVYWYQQSLDQGLQFLIQYYNGEERAKGNILERFSAQQFPDLHSELNLSSLELGDSALYFCASSVASGSTGELFFGEGSRLTVL.

The chain recombines TRBV7-2 with TRBJ2-7; D not resolved. Trimming took 4 bases from V and 4 from J, leaving 11 bases between them. The CDR3 consists of 13 residues. CDR1 SGHTA and CDR2 FQGNSA come from the germline V gene. The DNA for the CDR3 is TGTGCCAGCAGCTCCGTTAACAGATACGAGCAGTACTTC. Its protein is CASSSVNRYEQYF.